The present T cell receptor (beta chain) was sequenced within a study of PD-L1 blockade in urothelial cancer (dated 2017 in TCRdb). Study-level background: Therapy was started at some point between 2013 and 2015 for all patients, and atezolizumab 1,200 mg was administered intravenously every 3 weeks. Blood samples yielded a median of around 130,000 T cells and tens of thousands of unique TCRs, with median clonality roughly 0.082. Under ten patients reached durable clinical benefit, while fewer than 25 patients did not. Twenty-five of 29 patients were males with bladder-origin urothelial cancer, and about 65% of the roughly 30 reported a prior smoking history. Pretreatment blood TCR-seq was available for about 30 patients, at least one posttreatment blood collection was obtained for around 25 patients, and tumor TCR-seq was available for around 25 patients. The study was an exploratory multi-omic analysis of somatic, immune and clinical correlates of response to PD-L1 blockade with atezolizumab in urothelial cancer. Blood samples were analyzed at 3 weeks after treatment start (second dose) and at 6 weeks after treatment start. Durable clinical benefit was defined as a progression-free survival longer than 6 months, and TCR features were additionally tested against progression-free survival and overall survival. Whole exome sequencing and RNA sequencing of pretreatment tumors were performed alongside TCR sequencing in the same patients. Pretreatment tumor samples, along with matched peripheral blood collected serially before and after atezolizumab treatment, underwent TCR sequencing. An ECOG performance status of 0 or 1 was recorded for the patients, and 0 to 3 prior chemotherapy regimens had been received by the patients.

Overall study results and their limits: Greater expansion of tumor-associated TCR clones in peripheral blood 3 weeks after the start of treatment was observed in patients with durable benefit (n ≈ 24, p = 0.022). Because the sample size was small (n ≈ 30) and many of the analyses were exploratory, the results are meant to be hypothesis-generating. Improved progression-free and overall survival was found to be associated with pretreatment peripheral blood TCR clonality below the median.

There are 15 amino acids in the CDR3, from cysteine to phenylalanine inclusive. The only DNA kept is the CDR3, 45 bases in frame from the first base. V and J are truncated by 1 base and 3 bases respectively, leaving an intervening sequence of 13 bases. Taken from the germline V gene, the CDR1 and CDR2 loops are SGHNT and YENEEA. Synthetic TCR analog templates were spiked into each PCR so that absolute template abundance could be estimated from read counts. The immunoSEQ assay used bias-controlled V and J gene primers to amplify TCRbeta CDR3 regions from genomic DNA. Sequencing of rearranged TCRbeta segments was performed at approximately 20X coverage. The authors processed their data as follows. Clustering was used to correct sequencing errors, and CDR3s were annotated against IMGT to assign V, D and J genes. Out-of-frame and stop-codon sequences were excluded, and only productive TCRbeta rearrangements were used in downstream analyses. Clonality was calculated as one minus the Shannon entropy normalized by the log of the number of unique productive sequences. Clones differing between time points or between blood and tumor were identified using Fisher's exact test with Benjamini-Hochberg correction, with an adjusted p below 0.01 applied as the threshold. The source is immuneACCESS, and TCRdb retained only in-frame sequences with V and J called. Part of the clones is not carried over; for the studies checked, unresolved V genes explain less than half of this, and the remainder is unexplained. V and J calls and clone size follow that table, whereas D and trimming were derived from the DNA. This sample has around 110,000 clones in its table, and about 89% of those were observed once. The ten largest clones take up 1.5% to 2% of the sample.

As for this clone: The antigen it recognizes is unknown. Within one base of it there is no much larger clone, and no base qualities were kept.

The sample's time point, from its label and the paper: peripheral blood 6 weeks after treatment start. The cohort included 29 patients with locally advanced or metastatic urothelial carcinoma who were treated at Memorial Sloan Kettering on a trial protocol. Peripheral blood mononuclear cells were collected pretreatment and during treatment, with between 1 and 8 total time points per patient. The Qiagen DNeasy Blood extraction kit was used to purify genomic DNA from total PBMCs and tumor samples. PBMCs were collected pretreatment and during treatment and were isolated and stored as previously described.

The origin of this receptor is a man aged 60 to 75 with urothelial cancer. The material was PBMCs, obtained around atezolizumab (anti-PD-L1) treatment. The chain uses TRBV11-3 and TRBJ2-7; TRBD1 is perhaps the D gene, given 7 matching bases. CDR3 protein: CASSLAGGSSYEQYF. The DNA sequence is TGTGCCAGCAGCTTAGCAGGGGGGTCTAGCTACGAGCAGTACTTC.